One T cell receptor beta chain is described in this entry. This record belongs to a study of shared clonotypes between healthy human individuals. Overall study context: The plates for each donor numbered three CD4 naive, three CD4 memory, two CD8 naive and one CD8 memory.

V lost 5 bases, J lost 2 bases, and 8 bases stayed unmatched. The CDR3 loop spans 14 amino acids. Germline V gene sequence: CDR1 SQVTM, CDR2 ANQGSEA. Sorted-subset replicate PCRs used 150 to 200 ng of genomic DNA. This amount corresponded to 30,000 to 35,000 T cell genomes. Clones were sequenced by immunoSEQ multiplex PCR, and TCRdb holds only the in-frame ones, with some missing. Of about a million clones detected, less than 85% appear once; the ten largest clones hold roughly 1.5%. There were only Caucasian adults among the donors, and all lived in Nashville, Tennessee. The TCR sequence derives from a man between 18 and 35 years old in good health. Material: memory CD4+ T cells sorted from blood. Stated subset: CD45RA-negative fraction. The chain combines TRBV29-1 with TRBJ2-5, with 7 positions matching TRBD1. In DNA form, the CDR3 reads TGCAGCGTTAAGGACAGGTCCTTTCAAGAGACCCAGTACTTC. The encoded protein is CSVKDRSFQETQYF.